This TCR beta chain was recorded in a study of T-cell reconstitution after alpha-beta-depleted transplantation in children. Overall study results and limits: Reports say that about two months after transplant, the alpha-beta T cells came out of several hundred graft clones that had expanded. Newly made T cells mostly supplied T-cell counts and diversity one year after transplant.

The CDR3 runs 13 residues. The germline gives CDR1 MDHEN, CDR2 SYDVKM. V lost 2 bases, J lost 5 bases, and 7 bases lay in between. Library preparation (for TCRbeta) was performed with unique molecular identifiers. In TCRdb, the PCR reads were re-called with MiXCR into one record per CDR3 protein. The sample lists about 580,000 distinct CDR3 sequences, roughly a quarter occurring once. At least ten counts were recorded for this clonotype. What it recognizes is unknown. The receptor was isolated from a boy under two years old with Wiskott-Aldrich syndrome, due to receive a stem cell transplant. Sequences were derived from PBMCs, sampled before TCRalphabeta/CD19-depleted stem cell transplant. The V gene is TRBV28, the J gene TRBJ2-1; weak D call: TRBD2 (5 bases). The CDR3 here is CASSLLANNEQFF. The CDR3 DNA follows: TGTGCCAGCAGTTTACTAGCTAACAATGAGCAGTTCTTC. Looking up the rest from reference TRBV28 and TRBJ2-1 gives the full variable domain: DVKVTQSSRYLVKRTGEKVFLECVQDMDHENMFWYRQDPGLGLRLIYFSYDVKMKEKGDIPEGYSVSREKKERFSLILESASTNQTSMYLCASSLLANNEQFFGPGTRLTVL.